Listed below are T cell receptor beta chains from one sample, sequenced in a study of CD8 T cells in Susac syndrome. Via MiXCR, TCRdb re-called the immunoSEQ multiplex PCR reads, giving one row per CDR3 protein. The table records some 400,000 distinct CDR3 sequences, 75% to 90% of them present only once. Sequenced material: CD8+ T cells from PBMCs. These receptors came from a human donor with multiple sclerosis. Both conserved end residues are part of each CDR3. D genes are given only for firm matches.

NA	TRBV30	CAWSARPSGVYGYTF
NA	TRBV20-1	CSADRSTKNIQYF
NA	TRBV6-2/TRBV6-3	CASSAGVLIDEQFF
NA	TRBV6-2/TRBV6-3	CASSYYDSSYEQYF
TRBD1	TRBV11-2	CASSLGQGVEKLFF
NA	TRBV6-6	CASSYGDGYTF
TRBD1	TRBV27	CASGLWGTVRDTQYF
TRBD1	TRBV29-1	CSVETGQGDEQYF
NA	TRBV20-1	CSARVGGYEQYF
NA	TRBV9	CASGPGEQYF
NA	TRBV27	CASSATENRYEQYF
NA	TRBV6-1	CASTGLAGELFF
NA	TRBV27	CASSLKTDDNYGYTF
NA	TRBV7-9	CASSPVEGFGTQYF
NA	TRBV4-1	CASSQRGNYGYTF